A single TCR beta chain is shown here with its context. The germline gives CDR1 MNHEY, CDR2 SMNVEV (reference sequence). This CDR3 is built from 15 residues. V lost 5 bases, J lost 3 bases, and 8 bases stayed unmatched. Each CDR3 protein gets one entry after TCRdb re-called the RT-PCR reads with MiXCR. The sample lists about 110,000 distinct CDR3 sequences, around 33% occurring once. This entry belongs to a study of patients and donors after allogeneic stem cell transplantation. The specimen was blood, either unsorted or a sorted T cell fraction (not recorded which). V usage is TRBV27 and J usage is TRBJ2-3; TRBD2 matches at 7 bases. This sequence was found in a human donor who was either an allogeneic HSCT recipient or a stem cell or donor lymphocyte infusion donor (not recorded which). It is not recorded whose cells these are; they may come from a transplant donor. CDR3 in DNA: TGTGCCAGCAGTCTGAGCGGGACGAGGACAGATACGCAGTATTTT. As protein: CASSLSGTRTDTQYF.